This section outlines one T cell receptor (beta chain) sequence together with its context. Its antigen remains unknown. Trimming cost V 4 bases and J 5 bases, with 12 bases left between them. Germline V lookup: CDR1 ENHRY, CDR2 SYGVKD. The CDR3 sequence is 14 residues long. During the collection period, no donor immune events like infections were recorded. These data are taken from a study of identifying expanded T cells in peripheral blood. Here immunoSEQ multiplex PCR was the method, and the copy in TCRdb shows in-frame clones only, minus some. Of about 98,000 clones listed, around 88% are singletons. General study points: Over approximately two and four weeks, about 15 and 19 clones changed, versus 1.2 between replicates. Clone count variance between roughly 2-week samples rose with total template count.

The rearrangement links TRBV10-3 to TRBJ1-5; a possible D gene is TRBD1 (5 bases). This receptor was taken from a person aged 18 to 70 in good health. The sequencing sample was made of blood. DNA for the CDR3: TGTGCCATCAGTGCGAGGGGAAACGATCAGCCCCAGCATTTT. Its protein product is CAISARGNDQPQHF.